Listed below are T cell receptor beta chains from one sample, sequenced in a study of vaccination and CD4 T cells after COVID-19. MiXCR was run by TCRdb on the PCR reads, yielding one entry per CDR3 protein. This table has more than 20,000 distinct CDR3 sequences, approximately 30% appearing once. These receptors have no known antigen. The sample consisted of CD4+ T cells from blood, cultured in vitro, taken about 7 months after SARS-CoV-2 vaccination. These receptors all come from a human donor who had recovered from COVID-19. CDR3s include the opening cysteine and the closing phenylalanine or tryptophan. D genes are given only for firm matches. Clone sizes are given selectively: once, few, many, or a class where the clone is expanded.

j_gene,abundance,v_gene,d_gene,CDR3aa,CDR3nt
TRBJ1-2,-,TRBV4-3,TRBD1,CASSQGQGIAFRGGYTF,TGCGCCAGCAGCCAAGGACAGGGGATCGCGTTTCGGGGTGGCTACACCTTC
TRBJ2-1,-,TRBV7-6,TRBD2,CASSATTSGGWNEQFF,TGTGCCAGCAGCGCTACGACTAGCGGGGGCTGGAATGAGCAGTTCTTC
TRBJ2-5,few,TRBV24-1,TRBD2,CATSDPASFGGETQYF,TGTGCCACCAGTGACCCCGCCAGTTTCGGGGGGGAGACCCAGTACTTC
TRBJ2-4,-,TRBV15,-,CATSRRGGGASKNIQYF,TGTGCCACCAGCAGGAGGGGGGGGGGTGCCAGTAAAAACATTCAGTACTTC
TRBJ2-7,few,TRBV20-1,TRBD2,CSALTSGYEQYF,TGCAGTGCCCTGACTAGCGGCTACGAGCAGTACTTC
TRBJ1-5,medium-sized,TRBV20-1,-,CSARDQRGSQPQHF,TGCAGTGCTAGAGATCAAAGGGGGAGTCAGCCCCAGCATTTT
TRBJ2-5,few,TRBV2,TRBD2,CASSESGRGQETQYF,TGTGCCAGCAGTGAAAGCGGGAGGGGGCAAGAGACCCAGTACTTC
TRBJ2-5,few,TRBV5-4,TRBD2,CASSPRSGSVRETQYF,TGTGCCAGCAGCCCCCGGAGCGGGAGTGTGAGAGAGACCCAGTACTTC
TRBJ2-3,-,TRBV24-1,-,CATSDLPTSPSTDTQYF,TGTGCCACCAGTGATTTGCCTACTAGTCCAAGCACAGATACGCAGTATTTT
TRBJ1-2,-,TRBV27,TRBD1,CASSPRTGGYGYTF,TGTGCCAGCAGTCCCAGGACAGGGGGCTATGGCTACACCTTC